This entry describes one TCR beta chain. The antigen it recognizes is unknown. No base quality information exists; no much larger clone differs at one position. Hyperthyroidism patients were newly diagnosed, with disease duration under 2 months, and aged 18 to 65 years. Anyone with other autoimmune diseases, uncontrolled infections, pregnancy or lactation was excluded from the study. Diagnosis relied on clinical symptoms, serum thyroxine, TRAb, thyroid ultrasound and orbital computed tomography. Total RNA was extracted using Trizol reagent, and RNA quality was checked on an Agilent 2100 Bioanalyzer. Taken from cysteine to phenylalanine, the CDR3 has 15 residues. Only the CDR3 portion is preserved as DNA: 45 bases, with reading frame beginning at the first base. Here V drops 6 bases and J drops 3 bases, and the junction holds 8 bases not matched to any gene. CDR1 and CDR2 are drawn from the germline V gene (reference sequence): MNHEY, SMNVEV.

The sample originates from a study of Graves' ophthalmopathy and Graves' hyperthyroidism listed by TCRdb under 2018. With respect to the entire study: Stable hyperthyroidism was defined as no progression to ophthalmopathy within 18 months of follow-up. Following sampling, methimazole starting at 30 mg daily was administered to hyperthyroidism patients, and high-dose intravenous methylprednisolone was administered to ophthalmopathy patients. In roughly 6 hyperthyroidism patients, the T-cell repertoire of thyroid tissue was compared with the T-cell repertoire of blood. An independent validation cohort was composed of 18 hyperthyroidism patients and roughly 16 patients who later progressed from hyperthyroidism to ophthalmopathy. To explore V-J signatures that separate ophthalmopathy from hyperthyroidism, a discovery set of more than 95 patients was enrolled, consisting of about 45 with ophthalmopathy and under 65 with stable hyperthyroidism. TCR beta repertoire signatures were used to distinguish Graves' ophthalmopathy from Graves' hyperthyroidism and to predict progression to ophthalmopathy. In total, approximately 140 blood samples were TCR-sequenced: approximately 42 ophthalmopathy, approximately 80 hyperthyroidism and roughly 17 hyperthyroidism-to-ophthalmopathy patients. The research as a whole found: No statistical method was used to set the sample size in advance, and the investigators knew which group each participant was assigned to. In cross-validation, the 13-signature model distinguished ophthalmopathy from stable hyperthyroidism with approximately 88% sensitivity and around 82% specificity, and in the test set the corresponding values were approximately 80% and 75%. In validation, the model predicted ophthalmopathy progression with roughly 68% sensitivity and approximately 72% specificity; some 13 predicted patients were CT-confirmed with GO in a median of 6.5 months. Most expanded thyroid clonotypes with a frequency above 0.001 also appeared in blood, which suggests that blood repertoires may reflect the immune response in the thyroid.

For repertoire sequencing, TCR beta CDR3 regions were amplified from RNA transcripts. A first-round RT-PCR used HTBI primers with the Qiagen OneStep RT-PCR kit, followed by a second-round multiplex PCR, size selection and purification. Libraries were sequenced paired-end with 100 bp reads on an Illumina HiSeq2000. Concerning the study's data processing: SOAPnuke was used to process the reads, throwing out any read that had adapters, had uncalled bases, had a mean Phred below 15, or lacked an exact constant-primer or identifier match. COPE v1.2.5 was used to merge high-quality paired reads. Each unique nucleotide sequence was defined as a clonotype, and clonotypes were aligned to IMGT TRB V, D and J references with MiTCR v1.1. The analysis was limited to V-J combinations with a frequency above 0.0001, which together covered 99.2% of repertoires. A TCR clonal expansion and chaos score per V-J combination was defined as the ratio of F50 clonal expansion to chaos observed in the TCRdist matrix. Features were reduced by Welch's t-statistics and random forest to over 10 V-J combinations, which fed a naive Bayes classifier. Thyroid-blood repertoire similarity was quantified with the Morisita-Horn index. The raw public reads went through TCRdb reprocessing: fastp at Q25, MiXCR clone calling, in-frame beta chains kept. Rows matching on CDR3 protein sequence are summarized as one entry with the most common DNA and genes. The V and J calls follow TCRdb's processing rather than the paper's. The sample table contains over a million distinct CDR3 sequences; only one count was recorded for less than 45% of them. Around 10% of the sample is held by the ten biggest clonotypes.

Sample: peripheral blood or thyroid tissue (not recorded which). The sequence links TRBV27 to TRBJ1-2; the central 9 bases match TRBD1. The receptor comes from an adult man with Graves' hyperthyroidism. In nucleotide form, the sequence is TGTGCCAGCAGCCCCACAGGGGGCGATTACTATGGCTACACCTTC. Translated, this is CASSPTGGDYYGYTF.